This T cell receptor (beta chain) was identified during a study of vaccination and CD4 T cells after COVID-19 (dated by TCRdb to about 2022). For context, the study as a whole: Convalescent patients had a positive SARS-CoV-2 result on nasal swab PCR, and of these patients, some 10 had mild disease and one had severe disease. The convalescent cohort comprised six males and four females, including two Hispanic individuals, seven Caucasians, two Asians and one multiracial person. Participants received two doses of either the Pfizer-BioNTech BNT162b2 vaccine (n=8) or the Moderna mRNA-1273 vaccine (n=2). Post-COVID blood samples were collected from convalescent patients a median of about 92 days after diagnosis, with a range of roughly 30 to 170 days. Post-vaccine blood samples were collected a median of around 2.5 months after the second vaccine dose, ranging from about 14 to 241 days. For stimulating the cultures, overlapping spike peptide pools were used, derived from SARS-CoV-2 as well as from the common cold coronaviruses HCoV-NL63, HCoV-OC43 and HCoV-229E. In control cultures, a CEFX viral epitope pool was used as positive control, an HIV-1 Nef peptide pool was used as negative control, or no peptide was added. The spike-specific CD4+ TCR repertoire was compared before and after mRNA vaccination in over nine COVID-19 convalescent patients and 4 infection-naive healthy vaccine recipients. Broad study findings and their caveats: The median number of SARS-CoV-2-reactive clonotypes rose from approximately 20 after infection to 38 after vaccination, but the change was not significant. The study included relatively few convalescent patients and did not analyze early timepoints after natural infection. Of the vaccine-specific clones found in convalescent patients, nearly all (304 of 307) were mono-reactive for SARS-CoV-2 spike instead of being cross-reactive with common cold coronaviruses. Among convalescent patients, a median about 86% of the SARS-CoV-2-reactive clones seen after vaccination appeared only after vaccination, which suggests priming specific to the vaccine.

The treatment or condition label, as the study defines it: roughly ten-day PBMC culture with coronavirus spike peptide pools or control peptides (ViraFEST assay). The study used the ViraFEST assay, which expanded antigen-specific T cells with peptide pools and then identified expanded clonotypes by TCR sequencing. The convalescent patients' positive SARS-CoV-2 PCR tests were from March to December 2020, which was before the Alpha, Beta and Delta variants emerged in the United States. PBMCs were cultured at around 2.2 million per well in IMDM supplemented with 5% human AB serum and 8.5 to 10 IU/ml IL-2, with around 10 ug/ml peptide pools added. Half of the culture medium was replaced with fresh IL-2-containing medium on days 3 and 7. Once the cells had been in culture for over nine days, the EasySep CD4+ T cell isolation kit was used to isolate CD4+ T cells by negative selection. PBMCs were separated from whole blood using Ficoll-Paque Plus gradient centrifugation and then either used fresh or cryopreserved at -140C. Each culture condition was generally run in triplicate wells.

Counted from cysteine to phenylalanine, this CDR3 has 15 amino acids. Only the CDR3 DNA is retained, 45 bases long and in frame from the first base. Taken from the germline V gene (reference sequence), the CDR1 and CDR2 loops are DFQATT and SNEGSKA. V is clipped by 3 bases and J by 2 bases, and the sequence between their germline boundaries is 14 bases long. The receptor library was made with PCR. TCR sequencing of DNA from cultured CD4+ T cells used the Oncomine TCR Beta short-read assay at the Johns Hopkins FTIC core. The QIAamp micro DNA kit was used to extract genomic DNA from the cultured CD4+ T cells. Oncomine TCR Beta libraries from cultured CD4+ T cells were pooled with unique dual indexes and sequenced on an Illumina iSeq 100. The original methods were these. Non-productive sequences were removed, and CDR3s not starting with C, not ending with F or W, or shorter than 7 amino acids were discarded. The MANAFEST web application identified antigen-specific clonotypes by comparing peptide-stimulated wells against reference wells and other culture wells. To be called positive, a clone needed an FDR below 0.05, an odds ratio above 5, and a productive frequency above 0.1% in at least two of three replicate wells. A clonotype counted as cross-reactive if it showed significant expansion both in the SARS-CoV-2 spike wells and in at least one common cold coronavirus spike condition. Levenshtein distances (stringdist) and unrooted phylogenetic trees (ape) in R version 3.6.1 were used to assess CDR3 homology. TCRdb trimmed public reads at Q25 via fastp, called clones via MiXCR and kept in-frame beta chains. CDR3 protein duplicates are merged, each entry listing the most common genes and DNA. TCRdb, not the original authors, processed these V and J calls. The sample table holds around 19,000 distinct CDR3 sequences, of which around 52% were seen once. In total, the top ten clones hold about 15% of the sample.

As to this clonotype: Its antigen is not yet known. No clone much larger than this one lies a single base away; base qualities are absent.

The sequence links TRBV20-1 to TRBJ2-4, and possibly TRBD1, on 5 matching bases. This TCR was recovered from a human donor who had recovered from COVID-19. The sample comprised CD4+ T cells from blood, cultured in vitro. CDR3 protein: CSARDIDLTKNIQYF. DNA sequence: TGCAGTGCTAGGGACATAGATCTTACCAAAAACATTCAGTACTTC.